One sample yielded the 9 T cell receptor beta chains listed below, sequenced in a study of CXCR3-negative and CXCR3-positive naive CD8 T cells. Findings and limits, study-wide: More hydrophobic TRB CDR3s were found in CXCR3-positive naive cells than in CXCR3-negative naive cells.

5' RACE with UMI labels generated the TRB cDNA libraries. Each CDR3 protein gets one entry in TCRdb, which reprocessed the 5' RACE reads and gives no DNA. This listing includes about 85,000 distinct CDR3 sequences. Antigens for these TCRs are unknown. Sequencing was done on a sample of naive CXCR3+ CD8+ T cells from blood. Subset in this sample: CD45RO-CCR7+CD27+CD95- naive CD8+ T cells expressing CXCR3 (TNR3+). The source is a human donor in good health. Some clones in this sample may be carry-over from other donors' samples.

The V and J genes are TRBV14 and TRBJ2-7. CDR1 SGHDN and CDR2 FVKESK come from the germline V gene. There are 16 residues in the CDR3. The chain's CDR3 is CASSPEVTFNSYEQYF.

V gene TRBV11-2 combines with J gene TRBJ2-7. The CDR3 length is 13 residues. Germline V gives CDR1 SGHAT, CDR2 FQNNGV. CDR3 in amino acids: CVSSLSLTYEQYF.

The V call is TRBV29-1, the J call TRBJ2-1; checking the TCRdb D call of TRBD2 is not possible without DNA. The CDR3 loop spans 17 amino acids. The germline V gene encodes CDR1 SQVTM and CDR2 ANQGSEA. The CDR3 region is CSALPYLGTGLINEQFF.

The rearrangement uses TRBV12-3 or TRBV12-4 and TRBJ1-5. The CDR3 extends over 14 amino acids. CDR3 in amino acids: CASSLGSTGQPQHF.

This CDR3 is CASSLYRGASYNSPLHF. The chain links TRBV28 to TRBJ1-6; TCRdb returns TRBD1, unconfirmable since there is no DNA. This CDR3 is 17 amino acids long. Germline V lookup: CDR1 MDHEN, CDR2 SYDVKM.

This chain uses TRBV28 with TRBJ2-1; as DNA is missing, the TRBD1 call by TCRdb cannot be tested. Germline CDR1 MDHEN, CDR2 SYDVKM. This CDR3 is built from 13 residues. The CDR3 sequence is CASSLEGADEQFF. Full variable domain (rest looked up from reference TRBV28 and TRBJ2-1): DVKVTQSSRYLVKRTGEKVFLECVQDMDHENMFWYRQDPGLGLRLIYFSYDVKMKEKGDIPEGYSVSREKKERFSLILESASTNQTSMYLCASSLEGADEQFFGPGTRLTVL.

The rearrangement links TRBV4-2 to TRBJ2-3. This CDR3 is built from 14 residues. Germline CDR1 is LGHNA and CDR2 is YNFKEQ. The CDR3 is CASSQELVADTQYF.

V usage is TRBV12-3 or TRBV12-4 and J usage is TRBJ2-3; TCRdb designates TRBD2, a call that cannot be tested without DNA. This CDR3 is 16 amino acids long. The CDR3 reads CASSSIAGETGDTQYF.

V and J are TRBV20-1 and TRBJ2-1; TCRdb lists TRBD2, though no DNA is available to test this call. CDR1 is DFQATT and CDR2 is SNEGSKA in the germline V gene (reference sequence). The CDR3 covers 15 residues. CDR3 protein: CSALVPGSSYNEQFF.